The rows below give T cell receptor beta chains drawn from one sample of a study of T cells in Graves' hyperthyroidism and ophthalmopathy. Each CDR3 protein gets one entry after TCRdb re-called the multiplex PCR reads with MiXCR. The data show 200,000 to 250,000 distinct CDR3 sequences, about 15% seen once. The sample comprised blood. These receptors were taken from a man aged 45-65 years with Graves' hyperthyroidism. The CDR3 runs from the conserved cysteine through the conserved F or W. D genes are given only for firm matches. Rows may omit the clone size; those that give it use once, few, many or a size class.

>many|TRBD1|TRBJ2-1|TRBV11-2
CASSLIQGAYNEQFF
TGTGCCAGCAGCCTTATACAGGGGGCATACAATGAGCAGTTCTTC
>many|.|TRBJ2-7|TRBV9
CASSVTGFDEQYF
TGTGCCAGCAGTGTTACAGGGTTCGACGAGCAGTACTTC
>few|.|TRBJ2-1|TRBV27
CASSFGPGYEQFF
TGTGCCAGCAGTTTTGGTCCAGGGTATGAGCAGTTCTTC
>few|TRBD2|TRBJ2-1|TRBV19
CAGNSGRKYNEQFF
TGTGCCGGAAATAGCGGGAGGAAATACAATGAGCAGTTCTTC
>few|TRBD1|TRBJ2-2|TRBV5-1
CASSGGTGTGELFF
TGCGCCAGCAGCGGAGGGACAGGCACCGGGGAGCTGTTTTTT
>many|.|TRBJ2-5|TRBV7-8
CASSYRGGRETQYF
TGTGCCAGCAGCTACCGAGGAGGTCGAGAGACCCAGTACTTC
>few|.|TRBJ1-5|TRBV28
CASSSHGLSQHF
TGTGCCAGCAGTTCACACGGACTGTCCCAGCATTTT
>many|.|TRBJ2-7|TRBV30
CAWRGDPYEQYF
TGTGCCTGGAGAGGGGACCCCTACGAGCAGTACTTC
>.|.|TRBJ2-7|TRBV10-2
CASRGPSEQYF
TGCGCCAGCAGGGGACCCTCCGAGCAGTACTTC
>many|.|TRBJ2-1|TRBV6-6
CASSYSRVSEQFF
TGTGCCAGCAGTTACTCACGGGTTTCTGAGCAGTTCTTC
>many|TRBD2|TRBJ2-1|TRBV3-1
CASSLGLAPFNEQFF
TGTGCCAGCAGCCTCGGACTAGCGCCATTCAATGAGCAGTTCTTC
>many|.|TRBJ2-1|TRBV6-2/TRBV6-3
CASSNPGSYNEQFF
TGTGCCAGCAGTAACCCAGGGTCCTACAATGAGCAGTTCTTC
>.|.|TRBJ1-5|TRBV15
CATSRDGKVVDNQPQHF
TGTGCCACCAGCAGAGATGGGAAAGTAGTTGACAATCAGCCCCAGCATTTT
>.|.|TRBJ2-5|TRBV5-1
CASSFGSKGTQYF
TGCGCCAGCAGCTTTGGGAGCAAAGGGACCCAGTACTTC
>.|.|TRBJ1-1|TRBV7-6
CASSFGRQGNTEAFF
TGTGCCAGCAGCTTCGGGAGGCAGGGGAACACTGAAGCTTTCTTT
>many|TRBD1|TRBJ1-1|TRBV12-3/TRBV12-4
CASSQRQGAWNTEAFF
TGTGCCAGCAGTCAAAGACAGGGGGCTTGGAACACTGAAGCTTTCTTT